This is a list of T cell receptor beta chains from one sample in a study of T cell responses to AZD1222 COVID-19 vaccine. Assay used: immunoSEQ multiplex PCR; TCRdb lists only in-frame clones, some missing. There are roughly 95,000 clones in the sample; 92% occur only once, and 3.1% lies in the top ten. This specimen consisted of peripheral blood, obtained 28 days after the second AZD1222 dose. These receptor sequences come from an adult who received the AZD1222 COVID-19 vaccine. CDR3s include the opening cysteine and the closing phenylalanine or tryptophan. The D gene is left open where the match is weak. A row's size may be missing; if present it is once, few, many or a size class.

J	D	size	V	CDR3	DNA
TRBJ1-2	-	once	TRBV11-2	CASSLGSLGARGYTF	TGTGCCAGCTCCCTGGGTAGTCTGGGCGCGAGGGGCTACACCTTC
TRBJ1-5	TRBD1	-	TRBV2	CASNSGGANQPQHF	TGTGCCAGCAACTCAGGGGGGGCCAATCAGCCCCAGCATTTT
TRBJ1-1	TRBD1	once	TRBV11-2	CASSLFGRGRDTEAFF	TGTGCCAGCAGCTTATTTGGCAGGGGGAGAGACACTGAAGCTTTCTTT
TRBJ2-3	-	-	TRBV2	CASSPEGASGPQYF	TGTGCCAGCAGTCCCGAGGGGGCTAGCGGGCCGCAGTATTTT
TRBJ1-1	-	-	TRBV18	CASSQLDGNTEAFF	TGTGCCAGCTCACAACTGGACGGGAACACTGAAGCTTTCTTT
TRBJ2-1	TRBD2	-	TRBV11-3	CASSSTWRGGMNEQFF	TGTGCCAGCAGCTCAACCTGGCGGGGGGGAATGAATGAGCAGTTCTTC
TRBJ2-3	TRBD1	-	TRBV11-1	CASSLHGTGDTDTQYF	TGTGCCAGCAGCTTACATGGGACAGGGGACACAGATACGCAGTATTTT
TRBJ1-6	TRBD1	-	TRBV2	CASRTGRDSSPLHF	TGTGCCAGCAGGACAGGGCGTGATAGTTCACCCCTCCACTTT
TRBJ1-5	-	-	TRBV19	CASRIGDSVRPQHF	TGTGCCAGTAGAATCGGGGACTCCGTGCGGCCCCAGCATTTT
TRBJ1-2	-	-	TRBV2	CASSSLVFLYGYTF	TGTGCCAGCAGCAGTTTGGTCTTCCTTTATGGCTACACCTTC
TRBJ1-1	TRBD1	-	TRBV28	CASRGQGPRNTEAFF	TGTGCCAGCAGGGGACAGGGGCCAAGAAATACTGAAGCTTTCTTT
TRBJ1-5	-	-	TRBV18	CASSSAFPGQSSNQPQHF	TGTGCCAGCTCCTCAGCCTTTCCGGGACAAAGTAGCAATCAGCCCCAGCATTTT
TRBJ2-3	TRBD1	-	TRBV3-1/TRBV3-2	CASSQAGQGGDTQYF	TGTGCCAGCAGCCAAGCCGGACAGGGGGGGGATACGCAGTATTTT
TRBJ2-6	-	-	TRBV6-2/TRBV6-3	CASSRYPGMSGANVLTF	TGTGCCAGCAGCCGATACCCAGGAATGTCTGGGGCCAACGTCCTGACTTTC
TRBJ2-1	-	-	TRBV27	CASSIVSSGDEQFF	TGTGCCAGCAGTATAGTTTCTTCAGGCGATGAGCAGTTCTTC
TRBJ1-3	-	-	TRBV5-1	CASSARSPGLPSGNTIYF	TGCGCCAGCAGCGCCCGATCTCCGGGACTGCCCTCTGGAAACACCATATATTTT
TRBJ1-5	-	-	TRBV19	CASSIVGTDSNQPQHF	TGTGCCAGTAGTATTGTCGGGACGGATAGCAATCAGCCCCAGCATTTT
TRBJ1-5	TRBD1	-	TRBV18	CASSPEQGPNQPQHF	TGTGCCAGCTCACCGGAACAGGGGCCCAATCAGCCCCAGCATTTT
TRBJ1-1	-	-	TRBV12-3/TRBV12-4	CASSLGLAEAFF	TGTGCCAGCAGTTTAGGGTTAGCTGAAGCTTTCTTT
TRBJ1-3	-	-	TRBV5-1	CASSAGESWNGNTIYF	TGCGCCAGCTCCGCCGGGGAGAGTTGGAATGGAAACACCATATATTTT
TRBJ1-2	TRBD1	-	TRBV6-1	CASSDLTGGDNLYGYTF	TGTGCCAGCAGTGACCTGACAGGGGGCGATAACCTCTATGGCTACACCTTC
TRBJ1-2	-	once	TRBV25-1	CASSESIYGYTF	TGTGCCAGCAGTGAAAGTATATATGGCTACACCTTC
TRBJ2-5	-	-	TRBV6-5	CASSRTDLQETQYF	TGTGCCAGCAGTCGGACAGATCTCCAAGAGACCCAGTACTTC
TRBJ1-2	-	-	TRBV10-3	CAIRRGPQNYGYTF	TGTGCCATCAGGCGGGGGCCCCAAAACTATGGCTACACCTTC
TRBJ2-5	TRBD1	-	TRBV15	CATSRGRGQGQETQYF	TGTGCCACCAGCAGAGGACGGGGACAGGGGCAAGAGACCCAGTACTTC
TRBJ1-2	TRBD1	-	TRBV7-9	CASSLLDRGNGYTF	TGTGCCAGCAGCCTACTGGACAGGGGAAATGGCTACACCTTC
TRBJ1-6	-	-	TRBV5-5	CASSFRLPGESPLHF	TGTGCCAGCAGCTTTAGGCTACCCGGCGAATCACCCCTCCACTTT
TRBJ1-2	-	-	TRBV20-1	CSARDRGGAFF	TGCAGTGCTAGAGATCGGGGAGGCGCGTTCTTC
TRBJ2-7	TRBD1	-	TRBV6-5	CASTSRDRGNYEQYF	TGTGCCAGCACGAGCCGGGACAGGGGGAACTACGAGCAGTACTTC
TRBJ2-5	-	-	TRBV7-2	CASSLVTGRGETQYF	TGTGCCAGCAGCTTAGTTACGGGGCGCGGGGAGACCCAGTACTTC
TRBJ1-5	-	-	TRBV19	CASSIGRQQSNQPQHF	TGTGCCAGTAGTATAGGGAGACAGCAGAGCAATCAGCCCCAGCATTTT
TRBJ2-3	TRBD1	-	TRBV7-9	CASSLPSDRGVTDTQYF	TGTGCCAGCAGCTTACCGTCGGACAGGGGTGTCACAGATACGCAGTATTTT
TRBJ1-2	-	-	TRBV30	CAWMRTQYLKGGYTF	TGTGCCTGGATGCGAACCCAGTACTTAAAGGGGGGCTACACCTTC
TRBJ1-5	-	-	TRBV19	CASSIGGWDQPQHF	TGTGCCAGTAGTATTGGAGGTTGGGATCAGCCCCAGCATTTT
TRBJ1-1	TRBD1	-	TRBV19	CASSGSGTANTEAFF	TGTGCCAGTAGTGGGTCCGGGACAGCGAACACTGAAGCTTTCTTT
TRBJ2-1	-	once	TRBV6-6	CASRLRDGGIHNEQFF	TGTGCCAGCAGACTCCGGGACGGGGGTATCCACAATGAGCAGTTCTTC
TRBJ2-7	TRBD1	-	TRBV29-1	CSVGADRDSYEQYF	TGCAGCGTTGGAGCGGACAGGGACTCCTACGAGCAGTACTTC
TRBJ2-5	-	-	TRBV6-5	CASSSTHDRLETQYF	TGTGCCAGCAGTTCAACCCACGACCGGCTGGAGACCCAGTACTTC
TRBJ1-2	-	-	TRBV5-6	CASSLDRNYGYTF	TGTGCCAGCAGCCTCGACAGGAACTATGGCTACACCTTC
TRBJ2-2	TRBD1	-	TRBV19	CASIEDRGTGELFF	TGTGCCAGTATTGAAGACAGGGGTACCGGGGAGCTGTTTTTT
TRBJ2-7	-	-	TRBV7-2	CASIEGGKPYEQYF	TGTGCCAGCATCGAGGGGGGGAAACCCTACGAGCAGTACTTC
TRBJ1-5	-	-	TRBV2	CASSGGARSNQPQHF	TGTGCCAGCAGTGGAGGGGCGCGAAGCAATCAGCCCCAGCATTTT
TRBJ1-3	TRBD1	-	TRBV28	CASSLWGVGTGTINSGNTIYF	TGTGCCAGCAGTTTATGGGGGGTCGGGACAGGGACAATTAACTCTGGAAACACCATATATTTT
TRBJ2-1	-	few	TRBV7-2	CASRMTGRTYNEQFF	TGTGCCAGCAGAATGACAGGGAGGACCTACAATGAGCAGTTCTTC
TRBJ2-1	-	-	TRBV5-1	CASSLRSNEQFF	TGCGCCAGCAGCTTACGCAGCAATGAGCAGTTCTTC
TRBJ2-7	TRBD2	-	TRBV6-5	CASRAAGSGEQYF	TGTGCCAGCAGGGCAGCGGGGTCGGGAGAGCAGTACTTC
TRBJ2-7	TRBD1	-	TRBV30	CAWRLWTGAYEQYF	TGTGCCTGGAGATTATGGACAGGGGCCTACGAGCAGTACTTC